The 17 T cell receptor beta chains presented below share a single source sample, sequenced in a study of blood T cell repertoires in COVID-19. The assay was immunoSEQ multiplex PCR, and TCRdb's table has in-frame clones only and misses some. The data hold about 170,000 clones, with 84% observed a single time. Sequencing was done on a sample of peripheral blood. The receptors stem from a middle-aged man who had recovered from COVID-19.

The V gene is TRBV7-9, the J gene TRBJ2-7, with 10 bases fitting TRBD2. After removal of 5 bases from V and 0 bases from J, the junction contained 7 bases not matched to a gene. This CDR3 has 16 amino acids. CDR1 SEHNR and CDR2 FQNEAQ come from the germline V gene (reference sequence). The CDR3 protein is CASSVGGLANSYEQYF. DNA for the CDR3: TGTGCCAGCAGCGTGGGGGGACTAGCGAACTCCTACGAGCAGTACTTC.

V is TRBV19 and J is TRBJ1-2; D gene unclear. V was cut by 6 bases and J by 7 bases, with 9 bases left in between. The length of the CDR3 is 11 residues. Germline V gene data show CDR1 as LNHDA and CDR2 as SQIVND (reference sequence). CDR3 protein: CASRGGSGYTF. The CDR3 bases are TGTGCCAGTAGGGGAGGGAGTGGCTACACCTTC.

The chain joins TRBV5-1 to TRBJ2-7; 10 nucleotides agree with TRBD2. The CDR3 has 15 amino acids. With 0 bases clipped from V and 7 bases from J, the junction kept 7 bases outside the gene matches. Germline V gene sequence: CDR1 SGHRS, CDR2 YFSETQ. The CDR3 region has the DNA TGCGCCAGCAGCTTGGACTCTAGCGGGAGTTTTGAGCAGTACTTC. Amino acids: CASSLDSSGSFEQYF.

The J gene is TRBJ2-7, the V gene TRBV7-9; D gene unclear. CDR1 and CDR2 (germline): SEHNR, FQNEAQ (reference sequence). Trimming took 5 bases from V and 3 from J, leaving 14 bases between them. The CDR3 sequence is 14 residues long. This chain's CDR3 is CASSANRRNYEQYF. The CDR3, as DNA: TGTGCCAGCAGCGCGAATCGGCGGAACTACGAGCAGTACTTC. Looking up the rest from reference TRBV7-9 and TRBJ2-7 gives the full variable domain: DTGVSQNPRHKITKRGQNVTFRCDPISEHNRLYWYRQTLGQGPEFLTYFQNEAQLEKSRLLSDRFSAERPKGSFSTLEIQRTEQGDSAMYLCASSANRRNYEQYFGPGTRLTVT.

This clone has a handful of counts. The CDR3 nucleotides read TGTGCCAGCAGCCAAGCAGTATCATCAGATACGCAGTATTTT. It specifies CASSQAVSSDTQYF. The rearrangement joins TRBV14 to TRBJ2-3; unclear D gene. CDR1 SGHDN and CDR2 FVKESK come from the germline V gene. Trimming pared 1 base from V and 4 bases from J, leaving 9 bases between. This CDR3 has 14 residues.

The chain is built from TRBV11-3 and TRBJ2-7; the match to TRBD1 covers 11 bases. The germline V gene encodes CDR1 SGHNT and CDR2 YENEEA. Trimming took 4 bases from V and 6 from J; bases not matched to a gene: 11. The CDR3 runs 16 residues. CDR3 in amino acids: CASSYPDRGHRIEQYF. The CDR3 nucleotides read TGTGCCAGCAGCTACCCGGACAGGGGGCACCGGATCGAGCAGTACTTC.

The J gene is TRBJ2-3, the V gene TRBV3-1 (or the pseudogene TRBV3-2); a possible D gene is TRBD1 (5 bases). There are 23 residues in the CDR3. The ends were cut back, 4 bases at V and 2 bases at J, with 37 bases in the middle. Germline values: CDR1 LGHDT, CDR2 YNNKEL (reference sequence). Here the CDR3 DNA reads TGTGCCAGCAGCCCGACCCCAGAGATAAAACGCAAAAGAAGGCAGGGCAACACAGATACGCAGTATTTT. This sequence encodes CASSPTPEIKRKRRQGNTDTQYF.

CDR3 loop: CAWSPFSSGRTYEQYF. CDR3 bases: TGTGCCTGGAGTCCCTTTTCTAGCGGGAGAACCTACGAGCAGTACTTC. The V and J genes are TRBV30 and TRBJ2-7, with 10 bases matching TRBD2. Germline-derived CDR1 and CDR2 are GTSNPN and SVGIG (reference sequence). With V trimmed by 2 bases and J by 2 bases, 9 bases remained unmatched. The CDR3 sequence is 16 residues long.

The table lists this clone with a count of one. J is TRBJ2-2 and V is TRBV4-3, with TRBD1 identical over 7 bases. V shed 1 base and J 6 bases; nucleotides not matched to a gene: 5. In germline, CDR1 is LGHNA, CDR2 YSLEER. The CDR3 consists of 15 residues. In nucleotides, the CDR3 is TGCGCCAGCAGCCAAGCTGACAGGGCGGCCGGGGAGCTGTTTTTT. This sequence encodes CASSQADRAAGELFF.

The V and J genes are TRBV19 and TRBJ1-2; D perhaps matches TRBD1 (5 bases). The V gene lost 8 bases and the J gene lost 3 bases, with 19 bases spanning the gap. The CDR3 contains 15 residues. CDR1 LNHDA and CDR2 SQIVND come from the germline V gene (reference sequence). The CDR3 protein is CASSSSTGRHYGYTF. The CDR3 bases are TGTGCCAGTTCATCATCCACAGGTAGACACTATGGCTACACCTTC.

Written as DNA, the CDR3 is TGTGCCTGGAGGGAGACAGGGGCCACTGAAGCTTTCTTT. Its protein is CAWRETGATEAFF. V is TRBV30 and J is TRBJ1-1; 8 bases agree with TRBD1. The junction had 4 bases not matched to a gene; V was cut back by 3 bases and J by 4 bases. The CDR3 has 13 residues. Germline V lookup: CDR1 GTSNPN, CDR2 SVGIG (reference sequence).

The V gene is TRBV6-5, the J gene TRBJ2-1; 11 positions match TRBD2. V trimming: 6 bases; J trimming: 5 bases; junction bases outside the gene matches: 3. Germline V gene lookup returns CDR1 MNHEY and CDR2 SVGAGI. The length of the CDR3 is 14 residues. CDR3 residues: CASRKLAGDNEQFF. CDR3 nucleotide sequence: TGTGCCAGCAGAAAACTAGCGGGGGACAATGAGCAGTTCTTC.

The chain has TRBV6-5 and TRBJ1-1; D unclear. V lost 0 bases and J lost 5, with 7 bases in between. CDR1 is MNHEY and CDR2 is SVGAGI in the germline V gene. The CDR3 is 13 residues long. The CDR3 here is CASSYSRETEAFF. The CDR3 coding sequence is TGTGCCAGCAGTTACTCGAGGGAAACTGAAGCTTTCTTT.

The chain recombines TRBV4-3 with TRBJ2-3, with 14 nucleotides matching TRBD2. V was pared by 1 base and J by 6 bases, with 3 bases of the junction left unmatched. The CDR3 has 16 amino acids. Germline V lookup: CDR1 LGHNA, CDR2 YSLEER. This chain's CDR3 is CASSQGTSGGSDTQYF. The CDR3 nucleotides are TGCGCCAGCAGCCAAGGGACTAGCGGGGGGTCGGATACGCAGTATTTT.

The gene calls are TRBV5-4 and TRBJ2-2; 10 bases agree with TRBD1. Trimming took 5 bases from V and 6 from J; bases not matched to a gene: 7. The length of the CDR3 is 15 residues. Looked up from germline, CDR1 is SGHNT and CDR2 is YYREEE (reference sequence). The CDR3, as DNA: TGTGCCAGCAGAATCGGACAGGGGGACCCCGGGGAGCTGTTTTTT. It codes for CASRIGQGDPGELFF.

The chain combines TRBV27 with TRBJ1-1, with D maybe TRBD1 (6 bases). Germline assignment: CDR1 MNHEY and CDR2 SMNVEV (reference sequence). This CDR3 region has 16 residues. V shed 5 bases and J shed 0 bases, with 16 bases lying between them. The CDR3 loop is CASSPQGSKMNTEAFF. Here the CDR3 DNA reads TGTGCCAGCAGTCCTCAGGGGAGTAAAATGAACACTGAAGCTTTCTTT.

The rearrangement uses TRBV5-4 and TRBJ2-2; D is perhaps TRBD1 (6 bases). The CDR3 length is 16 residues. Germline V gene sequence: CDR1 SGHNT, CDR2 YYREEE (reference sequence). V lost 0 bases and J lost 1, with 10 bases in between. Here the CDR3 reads CASSLGGRGNTGELFF. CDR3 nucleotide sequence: TGTGCCAGCAGCTTGGGTGGCAGGGGGAACACCGGGGAGCTGTTTTTT.